A single T cell receptor (beta chain) is shown here with its context. A read error may produce the germline difference seen at one junction end. This sample is drawn from a study of T cells in Graves' hyperthyroidism and ophthalmopathy. Over 18 months, lack of ophthalmopathy progression marked Graves' hyperthyroidism as stable. Amplification yielded TCR beta CDR3 regions, with RNA transcripts as the source. First-round RT-PCR with HTBI primers amplified the TCR CDR3 region. TCRdb independently ran MiXCR on the multiplex PCR reads; one entry per CDR3 protein. The sample shows 450,000 to 700,000 distinct CDR3 sequences, 40% to 55% of them seen only once. The source is a woman between 18 and 29 years old with Graves' hyperthyroidism. The sample consisted of peripheral blood or thyroid tissue (not recorded which).

The CDR3 DNA follows: TGCGCCAGCAGCCAAGATCCTATTCTTTCTCTAACTAGCGGGAAACCTAAAATGGAGGAGACCCAGTACTTC. It is translated as CASSQDPILSLTSGKPKMEETQYF. This chain joins TRBV7-3 and TRBJ2-5, with 10 bases aligning to TRBD2. Germline values: CDR1 SGHTA, CDR2 FQGTGA. CDR3 size: 24 residues.